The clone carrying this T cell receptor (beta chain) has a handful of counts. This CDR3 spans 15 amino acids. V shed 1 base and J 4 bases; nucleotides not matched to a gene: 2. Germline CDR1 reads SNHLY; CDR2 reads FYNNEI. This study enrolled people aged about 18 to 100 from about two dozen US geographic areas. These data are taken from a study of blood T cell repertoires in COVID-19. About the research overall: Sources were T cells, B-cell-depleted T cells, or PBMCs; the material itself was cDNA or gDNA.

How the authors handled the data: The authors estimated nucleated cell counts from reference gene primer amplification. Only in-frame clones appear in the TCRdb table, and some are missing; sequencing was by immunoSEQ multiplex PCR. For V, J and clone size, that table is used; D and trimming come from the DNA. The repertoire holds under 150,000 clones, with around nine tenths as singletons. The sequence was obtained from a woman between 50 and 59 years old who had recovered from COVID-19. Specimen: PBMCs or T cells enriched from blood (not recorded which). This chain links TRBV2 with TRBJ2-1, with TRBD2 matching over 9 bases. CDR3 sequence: CASSEGGGAYNEQFF. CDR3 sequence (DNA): TGTGCCAGCAGTGAAGGCGGGGGGGCTTACAATGAGCAGTTCTTC.